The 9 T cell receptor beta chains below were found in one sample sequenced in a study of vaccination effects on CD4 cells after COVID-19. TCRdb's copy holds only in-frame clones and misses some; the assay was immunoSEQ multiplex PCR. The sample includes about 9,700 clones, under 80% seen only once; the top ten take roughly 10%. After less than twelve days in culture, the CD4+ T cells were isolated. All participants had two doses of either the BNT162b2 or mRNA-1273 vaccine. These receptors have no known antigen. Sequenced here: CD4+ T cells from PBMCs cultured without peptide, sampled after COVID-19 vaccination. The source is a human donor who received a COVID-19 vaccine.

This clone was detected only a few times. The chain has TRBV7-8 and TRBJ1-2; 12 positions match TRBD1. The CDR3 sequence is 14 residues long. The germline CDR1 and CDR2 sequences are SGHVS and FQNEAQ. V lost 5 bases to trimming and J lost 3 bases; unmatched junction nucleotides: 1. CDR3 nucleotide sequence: TGTGCCAGCAGCGGGACAGGGGGCTACTATGGCTACACCTTC. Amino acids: CASSGTGGYYGYTF.

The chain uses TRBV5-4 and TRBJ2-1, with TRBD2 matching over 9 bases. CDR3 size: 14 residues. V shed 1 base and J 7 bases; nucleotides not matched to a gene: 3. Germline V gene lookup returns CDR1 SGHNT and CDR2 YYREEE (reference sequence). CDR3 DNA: TGTGCCAGCAGCTTGAGTAGCGGGGGTAATGAGCAGTTCTTC. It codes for CASSLSSGGNEQFF.

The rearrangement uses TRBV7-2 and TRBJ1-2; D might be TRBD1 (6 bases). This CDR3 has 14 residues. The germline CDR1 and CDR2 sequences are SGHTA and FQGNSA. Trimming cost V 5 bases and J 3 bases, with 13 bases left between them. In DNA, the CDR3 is TGTGCCAGCAGCCTACAGGGAGGGGACTATGGCTACACCTTC. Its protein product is CASSLQGGDYGYTF.

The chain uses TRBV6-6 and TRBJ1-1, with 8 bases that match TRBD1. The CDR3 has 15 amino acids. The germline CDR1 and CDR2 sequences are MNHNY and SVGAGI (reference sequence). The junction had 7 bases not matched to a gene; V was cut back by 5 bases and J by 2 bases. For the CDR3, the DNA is TGTGCCAGCAGTCCCGACAGGGGATCAAACACTGAAGCTTTCTTT. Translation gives CASSPDRGSNTEAFF.

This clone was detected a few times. CDR3 DNA sequence: TGTGCCTGGAGCTTGGGGGAGGGACCCCTCCACTTT. It specifies CAWSLGEGPLHF. V and J are TRBV30 and TRBJ1-6; D might be TRBD1 (5 bases). The V gene's germline CDR1 is GTSNPN and CDR2 SVGIG (reference sequence). CDR3 length: 12 amino acids. Trimming cost V 3 bases and J 12 bases, with 12 bases left between them. Complete variable domain (other parts from reference TRBV30 and TRBJ1-6): SQTIHQWPATLVQPVGSPLSLECTVEGTSNPNLYWYRQAAGRGLQLLFYSVGIGQISSEVPQNLSASRPQDRQFILSSKKLLLSDSGFYLCAWSLGEGPLHFGNGTRLTVT.

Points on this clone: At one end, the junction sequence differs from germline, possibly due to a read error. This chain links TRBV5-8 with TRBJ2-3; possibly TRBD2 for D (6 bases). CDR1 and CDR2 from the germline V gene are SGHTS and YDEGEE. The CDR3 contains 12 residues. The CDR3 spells CASSQDRDSAHF. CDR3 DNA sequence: TGTGCCAGCAGCCAGGACCGGGACTCCGCGCATTTT.

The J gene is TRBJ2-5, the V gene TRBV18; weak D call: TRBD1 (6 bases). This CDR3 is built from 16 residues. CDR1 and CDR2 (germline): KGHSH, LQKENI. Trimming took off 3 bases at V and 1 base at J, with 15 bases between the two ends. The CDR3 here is CASSPLVRGGQETQYF. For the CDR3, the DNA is TGTGCCAGCTCACCCTTGGTCCGAGGGGGCCAAGAGACCCAGTACTTC.

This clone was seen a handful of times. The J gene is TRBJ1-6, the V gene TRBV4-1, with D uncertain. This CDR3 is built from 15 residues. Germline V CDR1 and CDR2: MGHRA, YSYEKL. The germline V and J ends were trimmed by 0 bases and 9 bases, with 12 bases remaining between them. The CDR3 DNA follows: TGCGCCAGCAGCCAAGAAGAGCCAGGCCTTTCACCCCTCCACTTT. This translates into CASSQEEPGLSPLHF.

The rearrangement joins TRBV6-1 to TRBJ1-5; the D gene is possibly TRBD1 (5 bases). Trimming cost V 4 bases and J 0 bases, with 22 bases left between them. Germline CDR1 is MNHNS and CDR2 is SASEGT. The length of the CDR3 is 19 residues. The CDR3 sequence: CASSAPHRKGPYSNQPQHF. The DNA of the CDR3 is TGTGCCAGCAGTGCCCCACACAGGAAAGGGCCGTATAGCAATCAGCCCCAGCATTTT.